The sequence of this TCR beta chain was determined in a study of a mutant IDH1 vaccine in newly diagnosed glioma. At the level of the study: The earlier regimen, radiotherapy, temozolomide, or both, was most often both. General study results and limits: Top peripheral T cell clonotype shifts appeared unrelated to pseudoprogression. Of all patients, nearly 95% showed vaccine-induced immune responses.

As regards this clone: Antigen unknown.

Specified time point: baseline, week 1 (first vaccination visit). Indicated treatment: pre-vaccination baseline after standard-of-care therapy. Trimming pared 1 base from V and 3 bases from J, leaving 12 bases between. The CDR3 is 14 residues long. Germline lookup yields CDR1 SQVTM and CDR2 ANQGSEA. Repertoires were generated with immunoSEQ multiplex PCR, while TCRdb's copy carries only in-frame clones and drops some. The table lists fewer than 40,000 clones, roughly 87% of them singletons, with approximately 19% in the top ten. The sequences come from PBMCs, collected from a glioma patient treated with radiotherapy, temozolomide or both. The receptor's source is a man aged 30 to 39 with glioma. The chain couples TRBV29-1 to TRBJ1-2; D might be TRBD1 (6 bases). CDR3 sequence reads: CSVEAEGEDYGYTF. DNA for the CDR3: TGCAGCGTTGAAGCGGAGGGGGAGGACTATGGCTACACCTTC.